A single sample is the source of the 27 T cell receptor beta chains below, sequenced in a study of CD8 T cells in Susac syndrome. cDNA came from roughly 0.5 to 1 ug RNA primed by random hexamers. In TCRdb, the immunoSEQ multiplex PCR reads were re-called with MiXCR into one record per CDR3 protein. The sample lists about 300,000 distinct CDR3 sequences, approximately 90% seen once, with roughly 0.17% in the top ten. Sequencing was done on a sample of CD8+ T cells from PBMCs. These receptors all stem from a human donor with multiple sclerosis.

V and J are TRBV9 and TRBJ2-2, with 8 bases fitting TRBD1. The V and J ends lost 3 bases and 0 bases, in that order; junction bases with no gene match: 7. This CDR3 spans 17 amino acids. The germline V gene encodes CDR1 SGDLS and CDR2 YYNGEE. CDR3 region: CASSDRGVTANTGELFF. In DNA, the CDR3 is TGTGCCAGCAGCGACAGGGGGGTCACGGCGAACACCGGGGAGCTGTTTTTT.

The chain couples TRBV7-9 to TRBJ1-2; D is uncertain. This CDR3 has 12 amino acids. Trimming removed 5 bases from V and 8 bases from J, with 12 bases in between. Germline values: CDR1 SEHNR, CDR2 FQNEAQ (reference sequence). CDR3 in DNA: TGTGCCAGCAGCCAAGCCTTGGAGGGCTACACCTTC. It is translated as CASSQALEGYTF.

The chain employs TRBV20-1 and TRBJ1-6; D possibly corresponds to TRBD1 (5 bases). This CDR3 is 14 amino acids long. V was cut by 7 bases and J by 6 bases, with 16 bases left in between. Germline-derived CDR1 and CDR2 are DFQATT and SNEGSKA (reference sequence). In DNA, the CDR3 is TGCAGTGTCGGGGCCCCCCTGGGTAATTCACCCCTCCACTTT. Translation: CSVGAPLGNSPLHF.

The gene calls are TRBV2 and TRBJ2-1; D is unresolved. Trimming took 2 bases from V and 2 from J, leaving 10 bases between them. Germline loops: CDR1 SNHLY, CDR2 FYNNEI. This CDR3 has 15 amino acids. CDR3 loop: CASSEWAAAYNEQFF. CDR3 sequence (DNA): TGTGCCAGCAGTGAATGGGCTGCAGCCTACAATGAGCAGTTCTTC.

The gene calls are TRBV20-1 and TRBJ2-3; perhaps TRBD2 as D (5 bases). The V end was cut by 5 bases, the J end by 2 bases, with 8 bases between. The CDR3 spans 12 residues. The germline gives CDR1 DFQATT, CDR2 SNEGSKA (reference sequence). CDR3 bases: TGCAGTGCTTCCCGGGACACAGATACGCAGTATTTT. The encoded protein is CSASRDTDTQYF.

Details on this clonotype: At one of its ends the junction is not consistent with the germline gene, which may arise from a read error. The CDR3 coding sequence is TGTGCCGGCAGGACAGCGCTTAGTGAAAAACTGTTTTTT. Its translation: CAGRTALSEKLFF. This chain uses TRBV2 with TRBJ1-4; possible D gene TRBD1, 6 bases. Per germline, CDR1 SNHLY and CDR2 FYNNEI. This CDR3 region has 13 residues.

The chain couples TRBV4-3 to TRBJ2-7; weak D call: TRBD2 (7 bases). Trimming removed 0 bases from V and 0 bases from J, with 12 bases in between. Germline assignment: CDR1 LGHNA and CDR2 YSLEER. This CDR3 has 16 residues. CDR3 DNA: TGCGCCAGCAGCCAAGATTGGGGGGGGCCCTCCTACGAGCAGTACTTC. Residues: CASSQDWGGPSYEQYF.

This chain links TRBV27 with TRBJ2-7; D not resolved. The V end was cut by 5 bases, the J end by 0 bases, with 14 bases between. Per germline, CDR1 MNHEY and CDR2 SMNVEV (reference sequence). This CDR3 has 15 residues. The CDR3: CASSHIGFSSYEQYF. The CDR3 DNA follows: TGTGCCAGCAGTCACATCGGTTTTAGCTCCTACGAGCAGTACTTC.

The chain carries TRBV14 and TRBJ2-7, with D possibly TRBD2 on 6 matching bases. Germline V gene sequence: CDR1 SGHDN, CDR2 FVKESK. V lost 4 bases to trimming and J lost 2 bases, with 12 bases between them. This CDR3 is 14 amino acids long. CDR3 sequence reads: CASSPAGKAYEQYF. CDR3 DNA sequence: TGTGCCAGCAGCCCAGCGGGTAAGGCCTACGAGCAGTACTTC. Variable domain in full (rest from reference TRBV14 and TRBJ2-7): EAGVTQFPSHSVIEKGQTVTLRCDPISGHDNLYWYRRVMGKEIKFLLHFVKESKQDESGMPNNRFLAERTGGTYSTLKVQPAELEDSGVYFCASSPAGKAYEQYFGPGTRLTVT.

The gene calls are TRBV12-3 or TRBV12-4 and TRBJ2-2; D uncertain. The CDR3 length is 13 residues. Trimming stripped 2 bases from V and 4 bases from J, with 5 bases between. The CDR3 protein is CASSLHPTGELFF. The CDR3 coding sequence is TGTGCCAGCAGTTTACACCCCACCGGGGAGCTGTTTTTT.

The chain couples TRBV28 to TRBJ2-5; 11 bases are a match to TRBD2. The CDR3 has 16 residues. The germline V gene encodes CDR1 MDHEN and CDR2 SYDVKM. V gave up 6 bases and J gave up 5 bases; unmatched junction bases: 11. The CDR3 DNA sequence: TGTGCCAGCAGGCCGATTAGCGGGAGGGCCTACGAGACCCAGTACTTC. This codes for CASRPISGRAYETQYF.

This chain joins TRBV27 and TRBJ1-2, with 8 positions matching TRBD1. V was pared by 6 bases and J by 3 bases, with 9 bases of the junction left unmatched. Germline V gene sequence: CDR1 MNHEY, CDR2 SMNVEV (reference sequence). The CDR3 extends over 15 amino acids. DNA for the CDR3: TGTGCCAGCAGCCCTAGGGACAGGCCAGACTATGGCTACACCTTC. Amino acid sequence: CASSPRDRPDYGYTF.

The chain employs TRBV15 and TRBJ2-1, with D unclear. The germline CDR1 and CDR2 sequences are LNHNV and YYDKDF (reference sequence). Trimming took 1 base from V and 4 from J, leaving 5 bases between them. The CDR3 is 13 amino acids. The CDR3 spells CATSRARYNEQFF. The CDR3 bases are TGTGCCACCAGCAGAGCGAGGTACAATGAGCAGTTCTTC.

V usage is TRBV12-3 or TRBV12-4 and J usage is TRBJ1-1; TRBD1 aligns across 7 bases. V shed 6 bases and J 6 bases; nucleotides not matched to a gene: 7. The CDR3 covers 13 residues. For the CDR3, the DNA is TGTGCCAGCAGAGGGACAGCCATCCCTGAAGCTTTCTTT. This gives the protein CASRGTAIPEAFF.

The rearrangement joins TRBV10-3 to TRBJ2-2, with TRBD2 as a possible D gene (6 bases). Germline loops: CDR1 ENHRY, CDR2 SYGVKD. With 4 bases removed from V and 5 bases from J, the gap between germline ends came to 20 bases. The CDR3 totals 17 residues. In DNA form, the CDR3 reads TGTGCCATCAGTGTAGTTAGCGGAGCCGCCGGGACCGGGGAGCTGTTTTTT. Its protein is CAISVVSGAAGTGELFF.

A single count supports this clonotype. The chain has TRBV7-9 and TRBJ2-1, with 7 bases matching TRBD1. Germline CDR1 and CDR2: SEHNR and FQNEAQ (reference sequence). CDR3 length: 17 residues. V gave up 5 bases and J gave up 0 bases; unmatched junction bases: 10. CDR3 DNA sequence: TGTGCCAGCAGCCCCCTAGAGGGACAGAGCTCCTACAATGAGCAGTTCTTC. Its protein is CASSPLEGQSSYNEQFF.

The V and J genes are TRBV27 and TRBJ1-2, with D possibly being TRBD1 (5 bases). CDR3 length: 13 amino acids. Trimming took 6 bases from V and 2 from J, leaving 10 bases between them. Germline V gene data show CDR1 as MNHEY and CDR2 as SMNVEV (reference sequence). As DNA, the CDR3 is TGTGCCAGCAGCTTTCAGGGCAACTATGGCTACACCTTC. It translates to CASSFQGNYGYTF.

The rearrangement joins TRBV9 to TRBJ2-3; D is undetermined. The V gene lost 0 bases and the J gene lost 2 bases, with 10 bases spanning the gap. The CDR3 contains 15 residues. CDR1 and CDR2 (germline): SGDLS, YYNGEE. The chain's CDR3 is CASSVEPGYTDTQYF. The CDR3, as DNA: TGTGCCAGCAGCGTAGAGCCCGGGTACACAGATACGCAGTATTTT.

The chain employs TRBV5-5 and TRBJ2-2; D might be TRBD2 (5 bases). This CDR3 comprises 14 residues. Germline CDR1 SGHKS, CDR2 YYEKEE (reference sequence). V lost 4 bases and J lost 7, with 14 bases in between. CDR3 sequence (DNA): TGTGCCAGCAGCCCATGGACTTCCCTCGGGGAGCTGTTTTTT. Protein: CASSPWTSLGELFF.

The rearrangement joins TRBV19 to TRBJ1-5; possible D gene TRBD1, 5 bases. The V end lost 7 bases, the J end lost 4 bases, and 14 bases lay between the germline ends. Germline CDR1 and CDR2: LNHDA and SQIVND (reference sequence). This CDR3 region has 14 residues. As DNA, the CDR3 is TGTGCCAGTACCCCGGGGGGGTGGAATCAGCCCCAGCATTTT. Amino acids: CASTPGGWNQPQHF.

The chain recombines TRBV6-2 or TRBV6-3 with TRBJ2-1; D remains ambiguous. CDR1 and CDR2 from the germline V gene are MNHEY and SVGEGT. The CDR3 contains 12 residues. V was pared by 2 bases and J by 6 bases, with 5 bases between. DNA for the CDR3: TGTGCCAGCAGTTACGGGGTCAATGAGCAGTTCTTC. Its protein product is CASSYGVNEQFF.

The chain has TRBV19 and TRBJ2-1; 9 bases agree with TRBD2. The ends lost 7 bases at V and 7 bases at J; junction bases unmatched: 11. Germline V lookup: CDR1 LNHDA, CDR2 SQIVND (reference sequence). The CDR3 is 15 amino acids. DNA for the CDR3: TGTGCCAGTAAGGTTGAGGGCGGGGGGGCAAATGAGCAGTTCTTC. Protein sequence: CASKVEGGGANEQFF.

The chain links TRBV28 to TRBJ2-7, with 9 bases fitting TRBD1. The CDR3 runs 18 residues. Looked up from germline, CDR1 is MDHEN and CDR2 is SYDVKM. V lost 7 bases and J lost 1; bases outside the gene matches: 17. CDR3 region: CASTFYGNGGQGSYEQYF. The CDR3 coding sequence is TGTGCCAGCACCTTTTATGGGAATGGGGGACAGGGTTCCTACGAGCAGTACTTC.

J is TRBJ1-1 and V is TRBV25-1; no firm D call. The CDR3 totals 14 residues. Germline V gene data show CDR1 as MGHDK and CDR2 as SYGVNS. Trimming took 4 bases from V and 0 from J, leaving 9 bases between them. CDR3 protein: CASSGRIMNTEAFF. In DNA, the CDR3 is TGTGCCAGCAGTGGGAGGATTATGAACACTGAAGCTTTCTTT.

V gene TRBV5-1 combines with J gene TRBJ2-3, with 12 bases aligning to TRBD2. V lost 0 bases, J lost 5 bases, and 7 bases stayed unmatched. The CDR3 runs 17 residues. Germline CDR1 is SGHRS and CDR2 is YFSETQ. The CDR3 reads CASSLAASGGAGDTQYF. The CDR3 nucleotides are TGCGCCAGCAGCTTGGCCGCTAGCGGGGGGGCAGGAGATACGCAGTATTTT. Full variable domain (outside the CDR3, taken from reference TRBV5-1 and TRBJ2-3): KAGVTQTPRYLIKTRGQQVTLSCSPISGHRSVSWYQQTPGQGLQFLFEYFSETQRNKGNFPGRFSGRQFSNSRSEMNVSTLELGDSALYLCASSLAASGGAGDTQYFGPGTRLTVL.

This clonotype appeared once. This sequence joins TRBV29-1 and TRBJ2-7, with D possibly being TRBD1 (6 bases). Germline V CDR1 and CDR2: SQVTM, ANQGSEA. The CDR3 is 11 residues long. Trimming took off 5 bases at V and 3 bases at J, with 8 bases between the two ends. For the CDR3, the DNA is TGCAGCGTTCTACAGGGCTACGAGCAGTACTTC. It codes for CSVLQGYEQYF.

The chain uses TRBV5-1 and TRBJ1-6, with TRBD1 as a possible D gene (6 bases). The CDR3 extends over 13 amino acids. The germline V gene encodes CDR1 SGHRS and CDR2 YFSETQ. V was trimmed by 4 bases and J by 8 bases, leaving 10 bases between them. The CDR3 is CASSLDSYSPLHF. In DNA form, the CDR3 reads TGCGCCAGCAGCCTGGACAGCTATTCACCCCTCCACTTT.